The clone carrying this TCR beta chain was seen more than once but under ten times. Its specificity is unknown. This sample is drawn from a study of beta chain features in type 1 diabetes. Expressed TCRB transcripts got sequenced, as all isolated RNA was reverse transcribed. The read count averaged about 3.6 million across naive, central memory and regulatory T cell samples. Clones were sequenced by immunoSEQ multiplex PCR, and TCRdb holds only the in-frame ones, with some missing. The sample records roughly 350,000 clones, approximately 9.9% being singletons. Study-wide results and limits: PCR might favor shorter templates, equally in patients and controls.

The CDR3 runs to 15 residues. V dropped 5 bases and J dropped 8; count of bases not matched to a gene: 11. Germline V gene data show CDR1 as KGHSH and CDR2 as LQKENI. V and J are TRBV18 and TRBJ2-1, with 8 positions matching TRBD1. The TCR was taken from a woman younger than 45 in good health. Source material: naive CD4+ T cells from blood. CDR3 DNA sequence: TGTGCCAGCTCATTAGGACAGGGTATGTTCTATGAGCAGTTCTTC. Amino acid sequence: CASSLGQGMFYEQFF. Using reference TRBV18 and TRBJ2-1 for the parts outside the CDR3, the full variable domain is NAGVMQNPRHLVRRRGQEARLRCSPMKGHSHVYWYRQLPEEGLKFMVYLQKENIIDESGMPKERFSAEFPKEGPSILRIQQVVRGDSAAYFCASSLGQGMFYEQFFGPGTRLTVL.